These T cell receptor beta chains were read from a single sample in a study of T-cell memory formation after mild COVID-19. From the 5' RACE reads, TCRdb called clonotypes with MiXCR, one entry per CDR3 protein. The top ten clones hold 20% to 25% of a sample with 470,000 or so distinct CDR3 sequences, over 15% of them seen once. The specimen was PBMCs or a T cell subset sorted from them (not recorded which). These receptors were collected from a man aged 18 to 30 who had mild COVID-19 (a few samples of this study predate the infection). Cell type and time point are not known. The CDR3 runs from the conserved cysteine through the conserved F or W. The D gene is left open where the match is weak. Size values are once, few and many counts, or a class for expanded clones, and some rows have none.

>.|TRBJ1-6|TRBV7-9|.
TGTGCCAGCAGCTCGACAGGCCCCGGGACACCCCTCCACTTT
CASSSTGPGTPLHF
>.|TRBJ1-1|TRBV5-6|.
TGTGCCAGCGGCTTACGCTACCTACCGGGACAAAACACTGAAGCTTTCTTT
CASGLRYLPGQNTEAFF
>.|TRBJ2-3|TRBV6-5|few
TGTGCCAGCACTGGCACCACAGATACGCAGTATTTT
CASTGTTDTQYF
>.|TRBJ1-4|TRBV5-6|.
TGTGCCAGCAGCTTGGGACCGGGGGCGACTAATGAAAAACTGTTTTTT
CASSLGPGATNEKLFF
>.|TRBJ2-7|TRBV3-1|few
TGTGCCAGCAGCCACGGAGCAGGGACCTACGAGCAGTACTTC
CASSHGAGTYEQYF
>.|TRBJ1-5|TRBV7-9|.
TGTGCCAGCACCTCAGGGGTTCTCAATCAGCCCCAGCATTTT
CASTSGVLNQPQHF
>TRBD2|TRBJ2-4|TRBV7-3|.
TGTGCCAGCAGCCTTTACACCGGGACTAGGTACATTCAGTACTTC
CASSLYTGTRYIQYF
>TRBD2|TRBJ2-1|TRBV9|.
TGTGCCAGCAGCGCTCGGGGGGTTCTATCCTACAATGAGCAGTTCTTC
CASSARGVLSYNEQFF
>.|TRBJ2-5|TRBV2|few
TGTGCCAGCAGTGCCCAGGGACAGACCCAGTACTTC
CASSAQGQTQYF
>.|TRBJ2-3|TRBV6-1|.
TGTGCCAGCAGTGGAGACTGGAGCCGACAGTCAGATACGCAGTATTTT
CASSGDWSRQSDTQYF
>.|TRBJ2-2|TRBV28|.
TGTGCCAGCACTACAACAGGGCTCGCGAACACCGGGGAGCTGTTTTTT
CASTTTGLANTGELFF
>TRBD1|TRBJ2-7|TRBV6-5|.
TGTGCCAGCACACCGGGACAGGGGGCTTACGAGCAGTACTTC
CASTPGQGAYEQYF
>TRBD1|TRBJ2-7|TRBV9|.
TGTGCCAGCAGCCAGGGACAGATATACGAGCAGTACTTC
CASSQGQIYEQYF
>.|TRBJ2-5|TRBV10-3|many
TGTGCCATCAGTGAGGGGGAGGCAGAGACCCAGTACTTC
CAISEGEAETQYF
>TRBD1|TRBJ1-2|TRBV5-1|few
TGCGCCAGCAGCCAACTACAGGACAGGGGGCGATTGGACTATGGCTACACCTTC
CASSQLQDRGRLDYGYTF
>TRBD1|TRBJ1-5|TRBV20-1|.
TGCAGTGCTAGCCGGGACAGGGTTAGCAATCAGCCCCAGCATTTT
CSASRDRVSNQPQHF
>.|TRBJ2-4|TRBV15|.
TGTGCCACCAGAGGGGGGTTAAACATTCAGTACTTC
CATRGGLNIQYF
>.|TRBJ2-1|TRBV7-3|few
TGTGCCAGCAGCTTCGAGGGTACCAATGAGCAGTTCTTC
CASSFEGTNEQFF
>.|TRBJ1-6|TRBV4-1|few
TGCGCCAGCAGCGCCCGGCCCAACCCTACCCTCTCCTATAATTCACCCCTCCACTTT
CASSARPNPTLSYNSPLHF
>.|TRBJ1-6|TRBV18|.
TGTGCCAGCTCACGGGGGCTAAGGGATTCACCCCTCCACTTT
CASSRGLRDSPLHF
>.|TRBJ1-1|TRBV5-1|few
TGCGCCTCCCGGGGGGGCCGGAGCACTGAAGCTTTCTTT
CASRGGRSTEAFF
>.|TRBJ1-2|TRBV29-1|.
TGCAGCGTCAAGGACGGGGCCTATGGCTACACCTTC
CSVKDGAYGYTF
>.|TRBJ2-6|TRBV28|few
TGTGCCACCAGCGGCGGGCCCTCTGGGGCCAACGTCCTGACTTTC
CATSGGPSGANVLTF
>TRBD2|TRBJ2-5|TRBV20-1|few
TGCAGTGCTAGAGACCCCGGGGGGGCCGGGGAGACCCAGTACTTC
CSARDPGGAGETQYF
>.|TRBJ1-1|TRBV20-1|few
TGCAGTGCCAGGGTGAGGGACGCTGAAGCTTTCTTT
CSARVRDAEAFF
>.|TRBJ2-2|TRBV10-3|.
TGTGCCGCCCACTTTAGAGATAGTGGTACCGGGGAGCTGTTTTTT
CAAHFRDSGTGELFF
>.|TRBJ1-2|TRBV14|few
TGTGCCAGCAGCCAAGCCGCCCGGGCTGGGTATGGCTACACCTTC
CASSQAARAGYGYTF
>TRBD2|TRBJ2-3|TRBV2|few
TGTGCCACCACGCTAGCGGGGGGAGCCACAGATACGCAGTATTTT
CATTLAGGATDTQYF
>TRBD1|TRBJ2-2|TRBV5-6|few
TGTGCCAGCAGTTACCTGCGACAGGGATACACCGGGGAGCTGTTTTTT
CASSYLRQGYTGELFF
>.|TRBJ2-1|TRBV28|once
TGTGCCAGCAGTTGGAGGGTAAACACCTACAATGAGCAGTTCTTC
CASSWRVNTYNEQFF
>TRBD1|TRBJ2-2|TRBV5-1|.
TGCGCCAGCAGCAAGACAGGGCAGGGAACCGGGGAGCTGTTTTTT
CASSKTGQGTGELFF
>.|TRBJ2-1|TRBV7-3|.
TGTGCCAGCAGCGCACGGGCCGGTGAGCAGTTCTTC
CASSARAGEQFF
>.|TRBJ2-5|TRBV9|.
TGTGCCAGCAGCCCCAGCCTCATGGGTAGTGCGACCCAGTACTTC
CASSPSLMGSATQYF
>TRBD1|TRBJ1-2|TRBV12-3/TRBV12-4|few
TGTGCCAGCAGTCCCCCCGGGACAGTCATCTATGGCTACACCTTC
CASSPPGTVIYGYTF
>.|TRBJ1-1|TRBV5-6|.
TGTGCCAGCAGCTTGGTTCCGGTGGGGACTGAAGCTTTCTTT
CASSLVPVGTEAFF
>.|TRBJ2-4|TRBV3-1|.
TGTGCCAGCAGCCAAAGGGCCGGGGCCAAAAACATTCAGTACTTC
CASSQRAGAKNIQYF
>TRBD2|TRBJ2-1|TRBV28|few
TGTGCCAGCAGTTTAAATCTAGCGGGGGGGCCTTTCTTC
CASSLNLAGGPFF
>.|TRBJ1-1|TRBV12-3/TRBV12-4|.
TGTGCCAGCACCGAAGGTAGGAACACTGAAGCTTTCTTT
CASTEGRNTEAFF
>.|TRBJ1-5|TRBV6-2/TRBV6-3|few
TGTGCCAGCAGTTATTATGGGCCACGGCAGCCCCAGCATTTT
CASSYYGPRQPQHF
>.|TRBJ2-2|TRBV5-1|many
TGCGCCAGCAGCGATCCGGGGGGCGCCGGGGAGCTGTTTTTT
CASSDPGGAGELFF
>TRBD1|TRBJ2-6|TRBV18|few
TGTGCCAGCTCAAGACAGGGGGCGTATGGGGCCAACGTCCTGACTTTC
CASSRQGAYGANVLTF
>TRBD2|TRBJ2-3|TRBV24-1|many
TGTGCCACCAGTGAGGCGGGACTAGCGGCAGATACGCAGTATTTT
CATSEAGLAADTQYF
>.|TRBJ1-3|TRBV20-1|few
TGCAGTGCTAGGGGGACCTCAGGAAGGGCAAACACCATATATTTT
CSARGTSGRANTIYF
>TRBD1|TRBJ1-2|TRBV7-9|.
TGTGCCAGCAGCTTGGAGGGACAGGGTGCGGCGAGGGGTTACTATGGCTACACCTTC
CASSLEGQGAARGYYGYTF
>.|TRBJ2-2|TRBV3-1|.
TGTGCCAGCAGCCTCCAGGGGGGGCCTCGGACCGGGGAGCTGATTTTT
CASSLQGGPRTGELIF
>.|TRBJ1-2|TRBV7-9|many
TGTGCCAGCAGCCTTACGGATAACTATGGCTACACCTTC
CASSLTDNYGYTF
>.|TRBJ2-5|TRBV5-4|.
TGTGCCAGCACCTTTGAAGCGCAAGAGACCCAGTACTTC
CASTFEAQETQYF
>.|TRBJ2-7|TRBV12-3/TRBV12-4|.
TGTGCCAGCAGTAGAAGGAGCTCCTACGAGCAGTACTTC
CASSRRSSYEQYF
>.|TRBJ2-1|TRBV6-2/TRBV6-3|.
TGTGCCAGCAGTGCGCACAATGAGCAGTTCTTC
CASSAHNEQFF
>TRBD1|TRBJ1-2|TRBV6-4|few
TGTGCCAGCAGGGATAACAGGGGAAGAAGCTACACCTTC
CASRDNRGRSYTF
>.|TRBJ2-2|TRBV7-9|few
TGTGCCAGCCCAGACGGGGACGGGGAGCTGTTTTTT
CASPDGDGELFF
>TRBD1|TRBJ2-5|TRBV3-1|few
TGTGCCAGCAGCCAACGGACAGGGCCCACTCAAGAGACCCAGTACTTC
CASSQRTGPTQETQYF
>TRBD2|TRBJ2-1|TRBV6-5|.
TGTGCCAGCAGCAGACTAGCGGGGGGGACCTACAATGAGCAGTTCTTC
CASSRLAGGTYNEQFF
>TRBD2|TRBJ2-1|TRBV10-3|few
TGTGCCATCAGTGGGACTAGCCCTTACAATGAGCAGTTCTTC
CAISGTSPYNEQFF